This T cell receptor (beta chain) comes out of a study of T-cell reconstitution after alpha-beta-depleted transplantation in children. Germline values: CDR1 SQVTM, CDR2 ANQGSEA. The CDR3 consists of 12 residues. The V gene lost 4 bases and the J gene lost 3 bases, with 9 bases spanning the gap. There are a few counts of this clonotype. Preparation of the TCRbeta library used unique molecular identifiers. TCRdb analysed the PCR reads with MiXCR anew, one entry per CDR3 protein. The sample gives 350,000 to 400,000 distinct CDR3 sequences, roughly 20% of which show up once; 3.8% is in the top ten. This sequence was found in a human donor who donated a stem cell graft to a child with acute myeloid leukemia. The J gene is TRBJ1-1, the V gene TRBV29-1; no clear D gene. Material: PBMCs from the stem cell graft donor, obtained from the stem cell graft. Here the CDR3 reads CSVAFVDTEAFF. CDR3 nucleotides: TGCAGCGTTGCATTCGTTGACACTGAAGCTTTCTTT. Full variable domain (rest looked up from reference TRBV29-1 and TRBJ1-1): SAVISQKPSRDICQRGTSLTIQCQVDSQVTMMFWYRQQPGQSLTLIATANQGSEATYESGFVIDKFPISRPNLTFSTLTVSNMSPEDSSIYLCSVAFVDTEAFFGQGTRLTVV.